The clone carrying this TCR beta chain was seen a single time. TCRdb keeps only in-frame clones here, not all; method: immunoSEQ multiplex PCR. This table has a few hundred thousand clones, about 90% appearing once. This record belongs to a study of blood T cell repertoires in COVID-19. The overall study: Acute and convalescent COVID-19 samples came from the United States, Italy and Spain.

The CDR3 runs 14 residues. The germline V gene has CDR1 MDHEN and CDR2 SYDVKM. The V and J ends lost 6 bases and 4 bases respectively, with 15 bases between them. This clonotype was obtained from a man aged 35 to 55 with acute or convalescent COVID-19. What was sequenced was peripheral blood. The rearrangement links TRBV28 to TRBJ1-2; D might be TRBD1 (5 bases). CDR3 sequence (DNA): TGTGCCAGCAGGCACGACAGACGAACCTATGGCTACACCTTC. This codes for CASRHDRRTYGYTF.